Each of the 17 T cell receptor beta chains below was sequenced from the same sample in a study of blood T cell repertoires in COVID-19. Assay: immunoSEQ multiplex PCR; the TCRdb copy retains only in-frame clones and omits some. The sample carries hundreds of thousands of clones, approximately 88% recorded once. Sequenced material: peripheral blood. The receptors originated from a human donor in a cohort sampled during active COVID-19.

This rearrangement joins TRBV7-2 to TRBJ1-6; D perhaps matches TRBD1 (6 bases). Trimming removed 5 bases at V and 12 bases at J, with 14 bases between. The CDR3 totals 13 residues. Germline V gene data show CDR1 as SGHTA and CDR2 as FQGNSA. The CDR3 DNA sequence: TGTGCCAGCAGCCCGGGGGGGCGCCGACCCCTCCACTTT. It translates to CASSPGGRRPLHF.

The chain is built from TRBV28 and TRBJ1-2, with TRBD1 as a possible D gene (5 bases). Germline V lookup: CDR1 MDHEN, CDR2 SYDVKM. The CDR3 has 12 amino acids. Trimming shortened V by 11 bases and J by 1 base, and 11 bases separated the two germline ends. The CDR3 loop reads CAVSDSNYGYTF. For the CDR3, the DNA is TGTGCCGTCTCTGACAGTAACTATGGCTACACCTTC.

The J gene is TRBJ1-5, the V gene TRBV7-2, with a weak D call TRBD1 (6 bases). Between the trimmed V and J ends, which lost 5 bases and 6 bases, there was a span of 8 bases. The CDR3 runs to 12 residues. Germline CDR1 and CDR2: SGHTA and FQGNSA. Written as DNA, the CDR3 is TGTGCCAGCAGCCTGGGGGCTCAGCCCCAGCATTTT. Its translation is CASSLGAQPQHF.

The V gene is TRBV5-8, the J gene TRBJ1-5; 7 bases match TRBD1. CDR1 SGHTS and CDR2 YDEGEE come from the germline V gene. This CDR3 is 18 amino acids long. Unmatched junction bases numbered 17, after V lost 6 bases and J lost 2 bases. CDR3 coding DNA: TGTGCCAGCAAGTCTCTCGTGTCCGGGACAGTCGGCAATCAGCCCCAGCATTTT. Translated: CASKSLVSGTVGNQPQHF.

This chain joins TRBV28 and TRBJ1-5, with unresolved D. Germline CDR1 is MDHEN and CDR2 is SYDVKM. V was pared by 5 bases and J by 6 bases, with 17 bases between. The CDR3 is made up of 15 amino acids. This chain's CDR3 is CASSKPSPSGQPQHF. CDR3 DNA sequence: TGTGCCAGCAGTAAACCTTCCCCCTCGGGTCAGCCCCAGCATTTT.

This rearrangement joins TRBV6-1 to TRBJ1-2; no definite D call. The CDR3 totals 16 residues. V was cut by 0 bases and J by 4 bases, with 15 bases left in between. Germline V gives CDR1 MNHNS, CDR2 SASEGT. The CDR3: CASSEALWAASYGYTF. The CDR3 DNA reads TGTGCCAGCAGTGAAGCGCTGTGGGCCGCGAGCTATGGCTACACCTTC.

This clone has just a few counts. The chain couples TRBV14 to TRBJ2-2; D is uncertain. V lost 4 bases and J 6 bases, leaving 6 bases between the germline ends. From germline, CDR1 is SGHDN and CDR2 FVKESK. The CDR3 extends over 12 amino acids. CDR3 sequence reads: CASSPTPGELFF. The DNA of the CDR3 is TGTGCCAGCAGCCCTACTCCCGGGGAGCTGTTTTTT.

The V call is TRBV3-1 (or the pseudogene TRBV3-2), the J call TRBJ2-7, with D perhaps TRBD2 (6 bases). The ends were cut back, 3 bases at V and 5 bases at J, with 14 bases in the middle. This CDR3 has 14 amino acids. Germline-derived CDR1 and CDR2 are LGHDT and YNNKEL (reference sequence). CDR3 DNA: TGTGCCAGCAGCCAGCGGGACTCGATCAACGAGCAGTACTTC. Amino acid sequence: CASSQRDSINEQYF.

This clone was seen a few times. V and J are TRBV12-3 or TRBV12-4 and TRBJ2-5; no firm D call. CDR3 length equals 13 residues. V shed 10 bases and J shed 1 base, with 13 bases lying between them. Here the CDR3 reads CATRSHSQETQYF. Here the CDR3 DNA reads TGTGCCACCCGGTCCCACAGCCAAGAGACCCAGTACTTC.

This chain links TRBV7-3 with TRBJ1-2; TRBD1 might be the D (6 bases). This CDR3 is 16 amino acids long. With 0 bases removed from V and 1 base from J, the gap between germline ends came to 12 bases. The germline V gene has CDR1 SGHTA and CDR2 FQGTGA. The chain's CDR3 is CASSLTGTTNNYGYTF. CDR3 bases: TGTGCCAGCAGCTTAACGGGGACAACTAATAACTATGGCTACACCTTC.

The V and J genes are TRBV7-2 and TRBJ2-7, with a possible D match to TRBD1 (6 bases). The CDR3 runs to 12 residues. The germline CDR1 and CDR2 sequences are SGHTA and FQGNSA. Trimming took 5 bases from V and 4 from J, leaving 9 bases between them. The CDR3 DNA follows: TGTGCCAGCAGCCACGACAGGTACGAGCAGTACTTC. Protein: CASSHDRYEQYF.

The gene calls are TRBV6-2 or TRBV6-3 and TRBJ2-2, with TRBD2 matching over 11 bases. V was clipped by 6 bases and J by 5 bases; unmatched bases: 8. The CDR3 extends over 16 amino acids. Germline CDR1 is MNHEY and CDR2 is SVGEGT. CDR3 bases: TGTGCCAGCAGCCGAACTAGCGGGAGTAGAACCGGGGAGCTGTTTTTT. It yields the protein CASSRTSGSRTGELFF.

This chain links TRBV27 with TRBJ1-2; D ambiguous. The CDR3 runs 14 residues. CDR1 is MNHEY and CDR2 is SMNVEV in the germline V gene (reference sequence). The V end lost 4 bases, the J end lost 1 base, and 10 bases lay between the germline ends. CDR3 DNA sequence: TGTGCCAGCAGTTCTCTGGCCAGTAACTATGGCTACACCTTC. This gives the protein CASSSLASNYGYTF.

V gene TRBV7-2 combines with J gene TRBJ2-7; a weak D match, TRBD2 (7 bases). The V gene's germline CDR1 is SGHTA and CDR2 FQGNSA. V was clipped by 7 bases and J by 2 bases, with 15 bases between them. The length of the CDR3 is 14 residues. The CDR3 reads CASTQRGGTYEQYF. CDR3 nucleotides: TGTGCCAGCACCCAGCGCGGGGGCACCTACGAGCAGTACTTC.

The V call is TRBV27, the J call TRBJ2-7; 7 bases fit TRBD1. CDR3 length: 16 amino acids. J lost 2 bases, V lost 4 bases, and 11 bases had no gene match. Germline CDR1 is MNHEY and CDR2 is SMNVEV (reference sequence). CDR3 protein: CASSSTGTANPYEQYF. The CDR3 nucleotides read TGTGCCAGCAGTTCGACAGGGACAGCCAACCCCTACGAGCAGTACTTC.

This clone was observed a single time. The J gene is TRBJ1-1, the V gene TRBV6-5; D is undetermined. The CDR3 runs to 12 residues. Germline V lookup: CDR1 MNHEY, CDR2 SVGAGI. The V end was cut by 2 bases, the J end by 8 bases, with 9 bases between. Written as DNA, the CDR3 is TGTGCCAGCAGTTACGGAGCCAGAGAAGCTTTCTTT. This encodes CASSYGAREAFF.

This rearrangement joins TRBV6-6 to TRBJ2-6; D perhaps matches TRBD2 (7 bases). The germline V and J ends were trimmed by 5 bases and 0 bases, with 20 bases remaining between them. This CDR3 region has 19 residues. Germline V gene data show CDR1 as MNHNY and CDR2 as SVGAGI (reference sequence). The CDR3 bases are TGTGCCAGCAGTCCTGAGGGGGGGTCCCCTTACTCTGGGGCCAACGTCCTGACTTTC. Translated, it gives CASSPEGGSPYSGANVLTF.